The subject of this entry is one T cell receptor beta chain. No antigen is known for it. The V gene end was trimmed by 2 bases and the J gene end by 3 bases; junction bases not matched to a gene: 14. The CDR3 length is 18 residues. Germline assignment: CDR1 SGHAT and CDR2 FQNNGV. The record originates from a study of regulatory T cells in long-lasting Graves disease. Whole-study results and caveats: TRBV28 was favored in persistent disease, as were TRBJ1-2 and TRBJ2-5.

For TCR beta, libraries came from iRepertoire HTBI primers and Arm-PCR of CDR3 regions. TCRdb analysed the multiplex PCR reads with MiXCR anew, one entry per CDR3 protein. The data contain around 460,000 distinct CDR3 sequences, around 15% of them seen just once; the ten biggest clones take up around a sixth. Specified time point: newly diagnosed GD, antithyroid drugs for less than 3 months. From RNA extracted from PBMCs, the TCR library was made. It was American Thyroid Association guidelines that determined Graves' disease diagnosis. EDTA tubes received about 8.2 milliliters of drawn peripheral blood. The same data also contributed to another study, on T cells in Graves' hyperthyroidism and ophthalmopathy.

The sequences come from peripheral blood mononuclear cells (PBMCs), collected at new diagnosis, from a patient treated with antithyroid drugs. The source of this sequence is a woman aged 50 to 60 with Graves disease. This rearrangement joins TRBV11-2 to TRBJ2-7, with 9 bases matching TRBD2. CDR3 DNA: TGTGCCAGCAGCTTACGGAAGACTAGCGGCAACCCGGGCTACGAGCAGTACTTC. Protein sequence: CASSLRKTSGNPGYEQYF.